These 22 T cell receptor beta chains share one sample of origin, sequenced in a study of CD8+ T cells in alopecia areata (dated by TCRdb to 2017 to 2018). The sample's time point label, decoded: baseline before oral tofacitinib. To prepare the library, the immunoSEQ multiplex PCR assay was applied. RNA was extracted from all samples and reverse transcribed into cDNA as template for TCR sequencing. TCRdb carries this immuneACCESS record with in-frame sequences only. Its versions omit some clonotypes, under half of them owing to an unresolved V gene in the studies checked, with the rest unexplained. The sample table lists about 180,000 clones, about 70% of them with a count of one. Approximately 10% of the sample goes to the ten largest clones. Sequences were derived from CD8+ T cells sorted from blood, sampled at week 0. These TCRs come from a human donor with alopecia areata.

The chain couples TRBV5-6 to TRBJ2-1, with TRBD2 matching 8 bases. CDR1 is SGHDT, CDR2 YYEEEE, per germline. Losses at the gene ends were 7 bases for V and 7 bases for J; bases not matched to a gene: 10. The CDR3 runs 14 residues. The CDR3 coding sequence is TGTGCCAGCGGGTCTGGCGGGGGGCCGAATGAGCAGTTCTTC. Translated: CASGSGGGPNEQFF.

The chain employs TRBV5-1 and TRBJ1-1; 7 bases agree with TRBD1. The CDR3 runs 13 residues. The trim removed 5 bases at V and 2 bases at J, leaving 3 bases unmatched. Germline values: CDR1 SGHRS, CDR2 YFSETQ. CDR3 in DNA: TGCGCCAGCAGGACAGGGCCCAACACTGAAGCTTTCTTT. Translated, it gives CASRTGPNTEAFF.

Here the CDR3 DNA reads TGCGCCAGCACGTCCGATTATAATTCACCCCTCCACTTT. Translated, it gives CASTSDYNSPLHF. This chain uses TRBV5-1 with TRBJ1-6; D ambiguous. Germline lookup yields CDR1 SGHRS and CDR2 YFSETQ. The CDR3 has 13 residues. V lost 6 bases, J lost 4 bases, and 8 bases lay in between.

V is TRBV30 and J is TRBJ2-1, with unresolved D. Germline lookup yields CDR1 GTSNPN and CDR2 SVGIG (reference sequence). This CDR3 is 12 amino acids long. The V gene lost 2 bases and the J gene lost 9 bases, with 11 bases spanning the gap. The CDR3 is CAWSYSSTEQFF. CDR3 DNA sequence: TGTGCCTGGAGTTACAGTAGCACTGAGCAGTTCTTC.

A word on this clone: Other DNA sequences in this specimen translate into the identical CDR3. The chain links TRBV5-1 to TRBJ2-3; no definite D call. The CDR3 runs 14 residues. Trimming removed 0 bases at V and 1 base at J, with 6 bases between. Germline CDR1 is SGHRS and CDR2 is YFSETQ. The CDR3 bases are TGCGCCAGCAGCTTGGCTGTGGGCACAGATACGCAGTATTTT. Its translation is CASSLAVGTDTQYF.

The chain recombines TRBV5-6 with TRBJ1-2; D gene ambiguous. The V gene lost 4 bases and the J gene lost 9 bases, with 16 bases spanning the gap. In germline, CDR1 is SGHDT, CDR2 YYEEEE. This CDR3 is 13 amino acids long. CDR3 DNA: TGTGCCAGCAGCCTCGGGAGGGAACCCCGCTACACCTTC. This gives the protein CASSLGREPRYTF.

This chain connects TRBV29-1 to TRBJ1-1; 8 bases are a match to TRBD1. Germline lookup yields CDR1 SQVTM and CDR2 ANQGSEA. The V segment lost 4 bases and the J segment 0 bases; nucleotides outside the gene matches: 4. This CDR3 is 14 amino acids long. Here the CDR3 reads CSVGDRYLNTEAFF. CDR3 nucleotide sequence: TGCAGCGTTGGGGACAGGTATTTGAACACTGAAGCTTTCTTT.

V and J are TRBV13 and TRBJ2-1; a weak D match, TRBD2 (5 bases). Trimming cost V 6 bases and J 3 bases, with 15 bases left between them. The CDR3 consists of 15 residues. CDR1 is PRHDT, CDR2 FYEKMQ, per germline (reference sequence). In nucleotides, the CDR3 is TGTGCCAGCAGTTTACTATCCCGGGGCTACAATGAGCAGTTCTTC. Residues: CASSLLSRGYNEQFF.

This clone was found once. The chain is built from TRBV25-1 and TRBJ1-6; D not certain. CDR3 size: 15 residues. With 0 bases removed from V and 10 bases from J, the gap between germline ends came to 13 bases. Germline V CDR1 and CDR2: MGHDK, SYGVNS. The CDR3 DNA reads TGTGCCAGCAGTGAATATCTGGATAGTTCGTCACCCCTCCACTTT. Translating it yields CASSEYLDSSSPLHF.

The J gene is TRBJ2-5, the V gene TRBV6-5; perhaps D is TRBD1 or TRBD2 (5 bases each). Germline CDR1 reads MNHEY; CDR2 reads SVGAGI. This CDR3 spans 15 amino acids. V lost 3 bases to trimming and J lost 5 bases, with 16 bases between them. The CDR3 sequence: CASSYDGGEEETQYF. The CDR3 nucleotides are TGTGCCAGCAGTTATGATGGGGGAGAGGAGGAGACCCAGTACTTC.

The V and J genes are TRBV6-5 and TRBJ2-5, with D perhaps TRBD1 (6 bases). V was pared by 6 bases and J by 0 bases, with 14 bases between. The CDR3 spans 15 residues. Germline V lookup: CDR1 MNHEY, CDR2 SVGAGI. CDR3 region: CASRLSGEYQETQYF. CDR3 coding DNA: TGTGCCAGCAGGTTATCAGGGGAGTACCAAGAGACCCAGTACTTC.

J is TRBJ1-6 and V is TRBV11-2, with unresolved D. The V and J ends lost 1 base and 9 bases respectively, with 1 base between them. The CDR3 is 11 amino acids. Per the germline V gene, CDR1 is SGHAT and CDR2 is FQNNGV. The CDR3, as DNA: TGTGCCAGCAGCTTAGGTTCACCCCTCCACTTT. Its translation: CASSLGSPLHF.

This clone was picked up one time. V gene TRBV7-2 combines with J gene TRBJ2-3; TRBD2 might be the D (6 bases). The germline gives CDR1 SGHTA, CDR2 FQGNSA. This CDR3 comprises 15 residues. The germline V and J ends were trimmed by 4 bases and 6 bases, with 17 bases remaining between them. CDR3 sequence (DNA): TGTGCCAGCAGCTCCCAGGGACTTCGGGTTGATACGCAGTATTTT. Translating gives CASSSQGLRVDTQYF.

This clone was observed a single time. This CDR3 is CASSQESGSKGAQYF. For the CDR3, the DNA is TGCGCCAGCAGCCAAGAGTCGGGGTCGAAGGGGGCCCAGTACTTC. The rearrangement links TRBV4-1 to TRBJ2-5; TRBD1 is a possible D gene (6 bases). This CDR3 contains 15 residues. V lost 0 bases and J lost 9, with 17 bases in between. The germline V gene has CDR1 MGHRA and CDR2 YSYEKL.

This clone was seen only a few times. This chain links TRBV15 with TRBJ2-1; no reliable D call. The CDR3 covers 12 residues. Deletions cut 4 bases from V and 6 bases from J, with 7 bases between. Germline V gene lookup returns CDR1 LNHNV and CDR2 YYDKDF (reference sequence). Written as DNA, the CDR3 is TGTGCCACCAGCACCGCTAGCAATGAGCAGTTCTTC. Translating it yields CATSTASNEQFF.

The chain has TRBV29-1 and TRBJ1-2, with no clear D. Trimming removed 4 bases at V and 1 base at J, with 7 bases between. The germline V gene encodes CDR1 SQVTM and CDR2 ANQGSEA. The CDR3 length is 12 residues. As DNA, the CDR3 is TGCAGCGTTGTGATCCGTAACTATGGCTACACCTTC. This sequence encodes CSVVIRNYGYTF.

The chain links TRBV14 to TRBJ1-4, with D possibly TRBD1 on 6 matching bases. This CDR3 is 14 amino acids long. Deletions cut 4 bases from V and 8 bases from J, with 14 bases between. The germline V gene encodes CDR1 SGHDN and CDR2 FVKESK. CDR3 protein: CASSRRTEPEKLFF. The CDR3 DNA sequence: TGTGCCAGCAGCCGACGGACAGAACCAGAAAAACTGTTTTTT. Full variable domain (missing parts from reference TRBV14 and TRBJ1-4): EAGVTQFPSHSVIEKGQTVTLRCDPISGHDNLYWYRRVMGKEIKFLLHFVKESKQDESGMPNNRFLAERTGGTYSTLKVQPAELEDSGVYFCASSRRTEPEKLFFGSGTQLSVL.

The V and J genes are TRBV30 and TRBJ2-5; D possibly uses TRBD1 or TRBD2 (5 bases each). The V end was cut by 2 bases, the J end by 7 bases, with 14 bases between. In germline, CDR1 is GTSNPN, CDR2 SVGIG (reference sequence). The CDR3 loop spans 13 amino acids. CDR3 region: CAWSRDGLGTQYF. The CDR3 bases are TGTGCCTGGAGTAGGGACGGACTGGGGACCCAGTACTTC.

The V gene is TRBV5-1, the J gene TRBJ2-1; TRBD2 matches at 8 bases. There are 15 residues in the CDR3. V shed 3 bases, J shed 5 bases, and the junction held 7 bases outside the gene matches. In germline, CDR1 is SGHRS, CDR2 YFSETQ. CDR3 in DNA: TGCGCCAGCAGCTGGACTAGCTCTGCCGACAATGAGCAGTTCTTC. Its translation: CASSWTSSADNEQFF.

The J gene is TRBJ2-1, the V gene TRBV2; D is undetermined. CDR1 SNHLY and CDR2 FYNNEI come from the germline V gene. Trimming stripped 7 bases from V and 12 bases from J, with 4 bases between. This CDR3 is 8 amino acids long. The CDR3 reads CASKVQFF. The CDR3 DNA is TGTGCCAGCAAGGTGCAGTTCTTC.

This chain joins TRBV29-1 and TRBJ2-1; D might be TRBD1 (5 bases). Trimming cost V 6 bases and J 15 bases, with 18 bases left between them. This CDR3 comprises 11 residues. Germline lookup yields CDR1 SQVTM and CDR2 ANQGSEA. This CDR3 reads CSVIGQGVRFF. CDR3 nucleotides: TGCAGCGTCATTGGGCAGGGTGTGCGGTTCTTC.

The gene calls are TRBV30 and TRBJ2-3; D gene unclear. Trimming removed 4 bases at V and 5 bases at J, with 7 bases between. In germline, CDR1 is GTSNPN, CDR2 SVGIG (reference sequence). This CDR3 is 11 amino acids long. This CDR3 is CAWIPIDTQYF. The CDR3 bases are TGTGCCTGGATCCCCATAGATACGCAGTATTTT.